This TCR beta chain originates from a study of cytomegalovirus exposure and HLA in healthy donors. The CDR3 extends over 17 amino acids. The germline V gene has CDR1 SGDLS and CDR2 YYNGEE. Trimming took 4 bases from V and 4 from J; bases not matched to a gene: 12. PCR amplification relied on 60 Vbeta primers (plus 13 Jbeta primers). This table comes from immunoSEQ multiplex PCR, and its TCRdb copy is limited to in-frame clones, with some not included. The sample contains fewer than 350,000 clones, around nine tenths of which appear only once. The chain couples TRBV9 to TRBJ1-3; TRBD1 matches at 9 bases. The sequence was collected from a woman aged 18-29 years in good health and CMV-seronegative. The sequencing input was PBMCs. The CDR3 loop is CASSLRTADRGGNTIYF. The CDR3 nucleotides are TGTGCCAGCAGCCTGAGAACGGCGGACAGGGGAGGAAACACCATATATTTT.